This TCR beta chain was obtained from a study of early T cells in non-severe SARS-CoV-2 infection. The wider study: The input, bulk RNA from unsorted whole blood, was sequenced, and chains were unpaired.

CDR3 length: 11 residues. Germline V CDR1 and CDR2: SQVTM, ANQGSEA. V shed 5 bases and J shed 2 bases, with 7 bases lying between them. Study-wide points: VDJdb matching, biased toward anti-spike CD8 responses, missed private and CD4 specificities.

Unique molecular identifiers were added to individual cDNA molecules. One entry per CDR3 protein results from TCRdb running MiXCR on the 5' RACE reads. The profile shows tens of thousands of distinct CDR3 sequences, 4% to 5% of them singletons. To note about this clonotype: What it binds is not known.

The clonotype originates from an adult who was a healthcare worker with PCR-confirmed SARS-CoV-2 infection or an uninfected control (not recorded which). The rearrangement uses TRBV29-1 and TRBJ2-7; D unresolved. Sample: whole blood. The CDR3 DNA follows: TGCAGCGTTCTACAGACCTACGAGCAGTACTTC. Translated, it gives CSVLQTYEQYF.